In its sample, the clone carrying this T cell receptor beta chain was seen a few times. TCR beta CDR3 regions were amplified from RNA. When the TCR CDR3 underwent first-round RT-PCR, the HTBI primer set was used. MiXCR, run by TCRdb on the multiplex PCR reads, gives a single entry per CDR3 protein. The sample shows around 350,000 distinct CDR3 sequences, roughly 15% of them seen only once. The data originate from a study of T cells in Graves' hyperthyroidism and ophthalmopathy. Study-level background: Sampling of peripheral blood happened at initial diagnosis, prior to any treatment.

Between the trimmed V and J ends, which lost 1 base and 7 bases, there was a span of 20 bases. The CDR3 sequence is 17 residues long. Germline V gene data show CDR1 as LNHDA and CDR2 as SQIVND (reference sequence). The sequenced sample was blood. The rearrangement links TRBV19 to TRBJ2-1, with D unresolved. This TCR was recovered from a woman aged 55 to 70 with Graves' ophthalmopathy. As DNA, the CDR3 is TGTGCCAGTAGTATAGGGTCTGGCTTCTACCCGATAAATGAGCAGTTCTTC. Residues: CASSIGSGFYPINEQFF.